This T cell receptor beta chain was sequenced in a study of prognosis after radiotherapy for stage I lung cancer. Overall study context: Around 13 patients presented with newly diagnosed primary stage I lung tumors, and roughly 5 carried oligometastatic NSCLC following surgical resection of the primary tumor. Study findings and constraints: Reportedly, the usage of TRBV and TRBJ genes was not the same in patients with and without metastases.

By two-round multiplex PCR, the TCR beta CDR3 was amplified from genomic DNA. Primers were specific to each TRBV and TRBJ gene in first-round PCR. TCRdb analysed the multiplex PCR reads with MiXCR anew, one entry per CDR3 protein. This table has around 12,000 distinct CDR3 sequences, 43% appearing once. This clonotype came up a few times. The antigen is unknown. The starting material was PBMCs, obtained before or after stereotactic body radiation therapy (not recorded which). This receptor was obtained from a donor aged 50 or older with non-small cell lung cancer.

CDR3 in DNA: TGTGCCAGCAGTGTGCCGGGACAGGAGGCCTTACTACAAGAGACCCAGTACTTC. Translated: CASSVPGQEALLQETQYF. The genes are TRBV2 and TRBJ2-5; 8 positions agree with TRBD1. The CDR3 extends over 18 amino acids. The germline V gene has CDR1 SNHLY and CDR2 FYNNEI. Losses at the gene ends were 4 bases for V and 2 bases for J; bases not matched to a gene: 15.